Listed here is a single TCR beta chain. The data originate from a study of blood T cell repertoires in COVID-19. Study as a whole: Both acute and convalescent COVID-19 samples were obtained from the United States, Italy and Spain. The analysed material was cDNA or gDNA that came from T cells, B-cell-depleted T cells, or PBMCs.

Generated by immunoSEQ multiplex PCR, the TCRdb table keeps only in-frame clones and is missing some. The sample holds approximately 98,000 clones, roughly 70% seen once. The junction had 2 bases not matched to a gene; V was cut back by 10 bases and J by 3 bases. Germline CDR1 is SNHLY and CDR2 is FYNNEI. The CDR3 sequence is 11 residues long. The chain joins TRBV2 to TRBJ2-5; TRBD1 matches 7 bases. Material: peripheral blood. This clonotype was obtained from a woman aged 40 to 50 with acute or convalescent COVID-19. CDR3 sequence: CAKDREETQYF. CDR3 bases: TGTGCCAAAGACAGGGAAGAGACCCAGTACTTC.